One sample yielded the 19 T cell receptor beta chains listed below, sequenced in a study of blood T cell repertoires in COVID-19. The data were produced by immunoSEQ multiplex PCR, yet TCRdb's version contains in-frame clones alone and is incomplete. Of fewer than 250,000 clones listed, around 82% are singletons. The sequencing sample was made of peripheral blood. The receptors were gathered from a woman aged 70-85 years with acute or convalescent COVID-19.

This clone was counted between two and nine times. The J gene is TRBJ1-1, the V gene TRBV11-2; D uncertain. The germline V gene has CDR1 SGHAT and CDR2 FQNNGV. This CDR3 spans 13 amino acids. V was pared by 5 bases and J by 5 bases, with 12 bases between. This CDR3 is CASSLSLGTEAFF. CDR3 bases: TGTGCCAGCAGCCTGTCCCTCGGGACTGAAGCTTTCTTT.

This clone was counted once. The genes are TRBV28 and TRBJ1-2, with 7 positions matching TRBD1. J was trimmed by 1 base and V by 6 bases; bases with no gene match: 8. Germline V CDR1 and CDR2: MDHEN, SYDVKM. The CDR3 is made up of 15 amino acids. The CDR3 nucleotides are TGTGCCAGCAGCTCCGGGACAGCGCTTAACTATGGCTACACCTTC. It yields the protein CASSSGTALNYGYTF.

This clone was seen just once. The rearrangement joins TRBV10-3 to TRBJ1-6, with a weak D call TRBD1 (6 bases). Trimming took 4 bases from V and 6 from J, leaving 13 bases between them. Germline CDR1 is ENHRY and CDR2 is SYGVKD. The CDR3 is 15 residues long. CDR3 region: CAISAQGAGNSPLHF. CDR3 DNA: TGTGCCATCAGTGCACAGGGTGCGGGTAATTCACCCCTCCACTTT.

The chain joins TRBV2 to TRBJ1-3; unclear D gene. The CDR3 consists of 16 residues. Germline CDR1 is SNHLY and CDR2 is FYNNEI. The V gene lost 6 bases and the J gene lost 0 bases, with 15 bases spanning the gap. The chain's CDR3 is CASRDANYLSGNTIYF. In DNA, the CDR3 is TGTGCCAGCAGGGATGCAAACTATCTCTCTGGAAACACCATATATTTT.

The rearrangement uses TRBV11-2 and TRBJ2-3, with 9 nucleotides matching TRBD1. CDR1 and CDR2 from the germline V gene are SGHAT and FQNNGV. The CDR3 runs to 19 residues. V lost 4 bases and J lost 1; bases outside the gene matches: 15. The CDR3 region is CASSSSTAGTGFGTDTQYF. The CDR3 region has the DNA TGTGCCAGCAGCTCGTCGACCGCCGGGACAGGGTTTGGCACAGATACGCAGTATTTT.

The J gene is TRBJ2-7, the V gene TRBV2; 10 nucleotides align to TRBD1. Germline assignment: CDR1 SNHLY and CDR2 FYNNEI. The CDR3 contains 14 residues. Trimming took 10 bases from V and 2 from J; bases not matched to a gene: 8. For the CDR3, the DNA is TGTGCCACCCAAAGGGACAGGGGTCCCTACGAGCAGTACTTC. This sequence encodes CATQRDRGPYEQYF. Full variable domain (rest looked up from reference TRBV2 and TRBJ2-7): EPEVTQTPSHQVTQMGQEVILRCVPISNHLYFYWYRQILGQKVEFLVSFYNNEISEKSEIFDDQFSVERPDGSNFTLKIRSTKLEDSAMYFCATQRDRGPYEQYFGPGTRLTVT.

The chain carries TRBV7-2 and TRBJ2-1; 8 positions match TRBD2. V dropped 2 bases and J dropped 9; count of bases not matched to a gene: 9. Germline CDR1 SGHTA, CDR2 FQGNSA. This CDR3 has 15 residues. For the CDR3, the DNA is TGTGCCAGCAGCTTATCGGGGGGGGCATCCGGTGAGCAGTTCTTC. Protein product: CASSLSGGASGEQFF. The full variable domain, its missing parts supplied by reference TRBV7-2 and TRBJ2-1, is GAGVSQSPSNKVTEKGKDVELRCDPISGHTALYWYRQSLGQGLEFLIYFQGNSAPDKSGLPSDRFSAERTGGSVSTLTIQRTQQEDSAVYLCASSLSGGASGEQFFGPGTRLTVL.

The chain is built from TRBV11-2 and TRBJ2-3, with TRBD2 identical over 9 bases. CDR3 length: 17 residues. V lost 4 bases and J lost 6; bases outside the gene matches: 14. Germline V CDR1 and CDR2: SGHAT, FQNNGV. CDR3 protein: CASSWGGGANHRDTQYF. The CDR3 DNA follows: TGTGCCAGCAGCTGGGGCGGGGGGGCTAACCATAGGGATACGCAGTATTTT. The full variable domain, in which reference TRBV11-2 and TRBJ2-3 provide the parts outside the CDR3, is EAGVAQSPRYKIIEKRQSVAFWCNPISGHATLYWYQQILGQGPKLLIQFQNNGVVDDSQLPKDRFSAERLKGVDSTLKIQPAKLEDSAVYLCASSWGGGANHRDTQYFGPGTRLTVL.

The chain couples TRBV5-1 to TRBJ2-3, with D hard to call. This CDR3 contains 14 residues. Trimming pared 4 bases from V and 2 bases from J, leaving 11 bases between. From germline, CDR1 is SGHRS and CDR2 YFSETQ. CDR3 DNA: TGCGCCAGCAGCCCGAGGTTCTCCACAGATACGCAGTATTTT. Its protein product is CASSPRFSTDTQYF.

This clone was picked up a small number of times. The rearrangement joins TRBV4-1 to TRBJ1-4; D is possibly TRBD1 (5 bases). The V gene lost 0 bases and the J gene lost 8 bases, with 16 bases spanning the gap. The CDR3 is 16 amino acids. Germline CDR1 reads MGHRA; CDR2 reads YSYEKL. The CDR3 loop reads CASSQETVQVGEKLFF. The DNA for the CDR3 is TGCGCCAGCAGCCAAGAGACGGTACAGGTGGGAGAAAAACTGTTTTTT.

V and J are TRBV6-6 and TRBJ2-3; 11 positions match TRBD1. CDR1 MNHNY and CDR2 SVGAGI come from the germline V gene (reference sequence). This CDR3 is 15 amino acids long. J gave up 6 bases and V 2 bases, and 4 bases lay outside the gene matches. For the CDR3, the DNA is TGTGCCAGCAGTTACCGGACAGGGGGCCTGGATACGCAGTATTTT. Protein: CASSYRTGGLDTQYF.

V is TRBV19 and J is TRBJ2-3; no clear D. The germline gives CDR1 LNHDA, CDR2 SQIVND (reference sequence). CDR3 size: 19 residues. The V end was cut by 0 bases, the J end by 0 bases, with 19 bases between. CDR3 region: CASSIDPRLMSTSTDTQYF. CDR3 nucleotide sequence: TGTGCCAGTAGTATAGACCCCAGACTGATGAGTACTAGCACAGATACGCAGTATTTT.

CDR3 protein: CASSLDWGVGSYNEQFF. The CDR3 nucleotides read TGTGCCAGCAGCTTAGATTGGGGGGTTGGGTCCTACAATGAGCAGTTCTTC. The chain links TRBV11-3 to TRBJ2-1; perhaps TRBD2 as D (6 bases). This CDR3 has 17 residues. The V gene's germline CDR1 is SGHNT and CDR2 YENEEA. V lost 0 bases to trimming and J lost 1 base, with 13 bases between them.

This chain uses TRBV5-6 with TRBJ2-7; 9 bases map to TRBD2. With V trimmed by 4 bases and J by 2 bases, 7 bases remained unmatched. Germline V gives CDR1 SGHDT, CDR2 YYEEEE. The CDR3 is made up of 15 amino acids. Written as DNA, the CDR3 is TGTGCCAGCAGCCCCGGCGCTAGCGGGACCTACGAGCAGTACTTC. It specifies CASSPGASGTYEQYF. Using reference TRBV5-6 and TRBJ2-7 for the parts outside the CDR3, the full variable domain is DAGVTQSPTHLIKTRGQQVTLRCSPKSGHDTVSWYQQALGQGPQFIFQYYEEEERQRGNFPDRFSGHQFPNYSSELNVNALLLGDSALYLCASSPGASGTYEQYFGPGTRLTVT.

Comments on this clone: The sample has other DNA sequences that encode this CDR3 too. V and J are TRBV5-4 and TRBJ1-6; 8 bases match TRBD1. This CDR3 contains 14 residues. V shed 2 bases, J shed 6 bases, and the junction held 1 base outside the gene matches. CDR1 and CDR2 (germline): SGHNT, YYREEE (reference sequence). DNA of the CDR3: TGTGCCAGCAGCTTAGGACAGGGTAATTCACCCCTCCACTTT. Its translation: CASSLGQGNSPLHF. The full variable domain, completed using reference TRBV5-4 and TRBJ1-6, is ETGVTQSPTHLIKTRGQQVTLRCSSQSGHNTVSWYQQALGQGPQFIFQYYREEENGRGNFPPRFSGLQFPNYSSELNVNALELDDSALYLCASSLGQGNSPLHFGNGTRLTVT.

The chain joins TRBV6-2 or TRBV6-3 to TRBJ2-5; a possible D gene is TRBD2 (6 bases). The V end lost 3 bases, the J end lost 4 bases, and 15 bases lay between the germline ends. The CDR3 contains 15 residues. Looked up from germline, CDR1 is MNHEY and CDR2 is SVGEGT. CDR3 coding DNA: TGTGCCAGCAGTTATGAGCCCGGGGGTTCAGAGACCCAGTACTTC. Encoded protein: CASSYEPGGSETQYF.

V usage is TRBV27 and J usage is TRBJ2-2; 10 bases line up with TRBD2. This CDR3 is built from 15 residues. With 2 bases clipped from V and 4 bases from J, the junction kept 1 base outside the gene matches. The germline V gene encodes CDR1 MNHEY and CDR2 SMNVEV (reference sequence). The CDR3 region has the DNA TGTGCCAGCAGTTTAAAGCGGGGGGGCACCGGGGAGCTGTTTTTT. This sequence encodes CASSLKRGGTGELFF.

The chain joins TRBV7-9 to TRBJ2-3, with 8 bases matching TRBD1. Unmatched junction bases numbered 15, after V lost 5 bases and J lost 5 bases. Germline loops: CDR1 SEHNR, CDR2 FQNEAQ (reference sequence). The CDR3 runs 17 residues. Here the CDR3 DNA reads TGTGCCAGCAGCCTAGGGTCGGCAGGGGGCTATGTAGATACGCAGTATTTT. It encodes CASSLGSAGGYVDTQYF.

The chain joins TRBV7-2 to TRBJ2-2; maybe TRBD2 (5 bases). This CDR3 region has 14 residues. Between the trimmed V and J ends, which lost 5 bases and 8 bases, there was a span of 15 bases. Germline V gives CDR1 SGHTA, CDR2 FQGNSA. CDR3 sequence: CASSPRGRAGELFF. For the CDR3, the DNA is TGTGCCAGCAGCCCTCGGGGTAGAGCTGGGGAGCTGTTTTTT. Based on the CDR3 plus reference TRBV7-2 and TRBJ2-2, the full variable domain is GAGVSQSPSNKVTEKGKDVELRCDPISGHTALYWYRQSLGQGLEFLIYFQGNSAPDKSGLPSDRFSAERTGGSVSTLTIQRTQQEDSAVYLCASSPRGRAGELFFGEGSRLTVL.